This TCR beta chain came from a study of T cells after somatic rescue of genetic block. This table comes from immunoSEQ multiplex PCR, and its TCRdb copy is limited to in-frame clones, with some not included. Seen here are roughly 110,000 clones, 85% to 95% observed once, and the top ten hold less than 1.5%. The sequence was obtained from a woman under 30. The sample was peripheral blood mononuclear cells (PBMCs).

The CDR3: CASSFEGYEQYF. CDR3 DNA: TGTGCCAGCAGCTTCGAGGGCTACGAGCAGTACTTC. This chain links TRBV11-2 with TRBJ2-7, with D maybe TRBD2 (5 bases). Germline V CDR1 and CDR2: SGHAT, FQNNGV. Trimming took 3 bases from V and 3 from J, leaving 6 bases between them. This CDR3 has 12 residues.